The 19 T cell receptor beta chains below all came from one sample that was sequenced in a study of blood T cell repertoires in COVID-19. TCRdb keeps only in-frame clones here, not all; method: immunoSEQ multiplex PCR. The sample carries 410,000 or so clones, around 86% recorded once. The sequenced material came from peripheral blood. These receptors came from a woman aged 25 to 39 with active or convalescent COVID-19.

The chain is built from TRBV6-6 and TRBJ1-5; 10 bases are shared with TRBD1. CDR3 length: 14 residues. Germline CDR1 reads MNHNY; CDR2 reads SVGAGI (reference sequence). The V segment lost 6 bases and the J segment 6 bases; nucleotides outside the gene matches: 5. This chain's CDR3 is CASRPGQGPQPQHF. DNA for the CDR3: TGTGCCAGCAGACCGGGACAGGGGCCTCAGCCCCAGCATTTT.

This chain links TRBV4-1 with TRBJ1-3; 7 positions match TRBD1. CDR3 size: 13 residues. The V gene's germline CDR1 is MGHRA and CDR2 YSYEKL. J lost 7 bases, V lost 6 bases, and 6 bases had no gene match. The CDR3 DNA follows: TGCGCCAGCAGTACAGGGGTTGGGAACACCATATATTTT. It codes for CASSTGVGNTIYF.

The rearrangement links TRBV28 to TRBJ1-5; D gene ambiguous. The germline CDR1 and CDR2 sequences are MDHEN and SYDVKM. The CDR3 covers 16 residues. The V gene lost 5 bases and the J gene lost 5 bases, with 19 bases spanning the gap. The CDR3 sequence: CASSLSETVGHQPQHF. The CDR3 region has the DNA TGTGCCAGCAGTCTTTCGGAGACCGTTGGCCATCAGCCCCAGCATTTT.

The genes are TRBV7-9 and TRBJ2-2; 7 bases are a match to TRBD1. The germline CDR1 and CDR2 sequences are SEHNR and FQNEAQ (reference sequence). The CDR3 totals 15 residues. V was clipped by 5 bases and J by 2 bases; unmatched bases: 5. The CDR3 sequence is CASSPGQINTGELFF. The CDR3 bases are TGTGCCAGCAGCCCGGGACAGATTAACACCGGGGAGCTGTTTTTT.

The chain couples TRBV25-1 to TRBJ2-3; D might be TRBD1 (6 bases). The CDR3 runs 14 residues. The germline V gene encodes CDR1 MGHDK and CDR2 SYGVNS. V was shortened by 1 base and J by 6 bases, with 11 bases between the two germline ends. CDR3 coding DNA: TGTGCCAGCAGTGAATCCCAAAGGGGGGATACGCAGTATTTT. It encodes CASSESQRGDTQYF.

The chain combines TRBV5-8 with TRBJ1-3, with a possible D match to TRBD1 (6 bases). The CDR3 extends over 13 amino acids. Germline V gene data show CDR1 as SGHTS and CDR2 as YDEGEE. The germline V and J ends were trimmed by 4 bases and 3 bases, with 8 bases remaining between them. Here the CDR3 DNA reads TGTGCCAGCAGCAGACAGGTTGGAAACACCATATATTTT. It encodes CASSRQVGNTIYF.

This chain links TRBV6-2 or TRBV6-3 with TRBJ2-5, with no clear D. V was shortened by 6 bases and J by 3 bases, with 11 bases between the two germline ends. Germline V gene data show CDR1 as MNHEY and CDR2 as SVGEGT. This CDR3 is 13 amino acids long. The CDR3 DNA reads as TGTGCCAGCAGCCTTCCCGTAGAAGAGACCCAGTACTTC. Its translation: CASSLPVEETQYF.

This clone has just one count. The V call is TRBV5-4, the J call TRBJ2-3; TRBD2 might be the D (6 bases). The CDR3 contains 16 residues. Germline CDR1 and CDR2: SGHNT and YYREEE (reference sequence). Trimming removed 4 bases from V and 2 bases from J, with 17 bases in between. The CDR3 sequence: CASSPGFGGNTDTQYF. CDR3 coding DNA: TGTGCCAGCAGCCCAGGTTTCGGGGGAAACACAGATACGCAGTATTTT.

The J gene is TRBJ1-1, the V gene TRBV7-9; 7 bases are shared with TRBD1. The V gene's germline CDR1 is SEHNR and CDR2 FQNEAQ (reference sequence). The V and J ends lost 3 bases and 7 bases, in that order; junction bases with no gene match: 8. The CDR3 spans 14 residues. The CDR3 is CASSLGGGGNEAFF. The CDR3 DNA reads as TGTGCCAGCAGCTTGGGCGGAGGGGGCAATGAAGCTTTCTTT.

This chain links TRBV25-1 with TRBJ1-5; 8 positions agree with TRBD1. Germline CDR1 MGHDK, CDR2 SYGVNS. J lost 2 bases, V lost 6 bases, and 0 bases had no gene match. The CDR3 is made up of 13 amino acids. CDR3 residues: CASRGQGNQPQHF. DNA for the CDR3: TGTGCCAGCAGGGGACAGGGCAATCAGCCCCAGCATTTT.

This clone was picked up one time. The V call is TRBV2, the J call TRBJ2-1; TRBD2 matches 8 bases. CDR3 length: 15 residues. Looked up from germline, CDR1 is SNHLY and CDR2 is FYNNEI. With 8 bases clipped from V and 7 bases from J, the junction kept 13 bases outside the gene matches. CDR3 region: CASGAGGSMINEQFF. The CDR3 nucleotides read TGTGCCAGCGGCGCGGGGGGCTCCATGATTAATGAGCAGTTCTTC. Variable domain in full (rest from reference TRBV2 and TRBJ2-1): EPEVTQTPSHQVTQMGQEVILRCVPISNHLYFYWYRQILGQKVEFLVSFYNNEISEKSEIFDDQFSVERPDGSNFTLKIRSTKLEDSAMYFCASGAGGSMINEQFFGPGTRLTVL.

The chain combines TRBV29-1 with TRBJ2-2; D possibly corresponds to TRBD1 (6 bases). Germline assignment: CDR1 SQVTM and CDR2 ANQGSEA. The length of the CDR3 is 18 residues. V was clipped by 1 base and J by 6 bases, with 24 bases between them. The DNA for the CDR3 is TGCAGCGTTGAAGCCGAGGGGGTTGGGGCTTCAAATGCCGGGGAGCTGTTTTTT. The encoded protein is CSVEAEGVGASNAGELFF.

The DNA of the CDR3 is TGCGCCAGCAGCACGGACAGAATGTCAACTAATGAAAAACTGTTTTTT. Its translation is CASSTDRMSTNEKLFF. The rearrangement joins TRBV5-1 to TRBJ1-4; tentative D call: TRBD1 (6 bases). Germline loops: CDR1 SGHRS, CDR2 YFSETQ. The CDR3 is 16 amino acids. V lost 4 bases and J lost 0, with 13 bases in between.

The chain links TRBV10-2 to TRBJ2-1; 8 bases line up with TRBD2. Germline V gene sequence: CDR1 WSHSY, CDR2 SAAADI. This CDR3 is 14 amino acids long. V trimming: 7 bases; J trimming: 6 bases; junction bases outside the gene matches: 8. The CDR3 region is CASTSGSSINEQFF. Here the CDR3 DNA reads TGCGCCAGCACCAGCGGGAGTAGTATCAATGAGCAGTTCTTC.

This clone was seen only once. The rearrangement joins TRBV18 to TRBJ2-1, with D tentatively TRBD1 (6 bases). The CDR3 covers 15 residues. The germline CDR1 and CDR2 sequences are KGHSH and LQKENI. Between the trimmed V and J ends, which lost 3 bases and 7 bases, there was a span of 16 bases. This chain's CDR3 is CASSPVGQTSNEQFF. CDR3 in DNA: TGTGCCAGCTCACCTGTAGGACAGACGTCGAATGAGCAGTTCTTC.

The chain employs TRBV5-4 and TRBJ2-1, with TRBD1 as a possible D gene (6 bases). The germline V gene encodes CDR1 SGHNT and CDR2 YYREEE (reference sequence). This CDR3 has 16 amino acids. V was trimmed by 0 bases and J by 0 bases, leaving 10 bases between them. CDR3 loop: CASSLGGGSSYNEQFF. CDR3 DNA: TGTGCCAGCAGCTTGGGAGGGGGAAGCTCCTACAATGAGCAGTTCTTC.

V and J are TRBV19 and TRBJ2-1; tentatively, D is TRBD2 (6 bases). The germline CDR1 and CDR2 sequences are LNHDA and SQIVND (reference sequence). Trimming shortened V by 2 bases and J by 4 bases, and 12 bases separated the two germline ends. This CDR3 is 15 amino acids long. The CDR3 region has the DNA TGTGCCAGTAGTATACCCCCTAGCGTGTACAATGAGCAGTTCTTC. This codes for CASSIPPSVYNEQFF. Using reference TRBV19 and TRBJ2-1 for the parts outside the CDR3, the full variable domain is DGGITQSPKYLFRKEGQNVTLSCEQNLNHDAMYWYRQDPGQGLRLIYYSQIVNDFQKGDIAEGYSVSREKKESFPLTVTSAQKNPTAFYLCASSIPPSVYNEQFFGPGTRLTVL.

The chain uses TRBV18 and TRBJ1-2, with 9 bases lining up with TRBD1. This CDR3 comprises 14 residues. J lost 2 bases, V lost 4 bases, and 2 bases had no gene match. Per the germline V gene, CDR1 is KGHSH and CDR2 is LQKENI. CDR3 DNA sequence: TGTGCCAGCTCACGAGACAGGGGGAACTATGGCTACACCTTC. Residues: CASSRDRGNYGYTF.

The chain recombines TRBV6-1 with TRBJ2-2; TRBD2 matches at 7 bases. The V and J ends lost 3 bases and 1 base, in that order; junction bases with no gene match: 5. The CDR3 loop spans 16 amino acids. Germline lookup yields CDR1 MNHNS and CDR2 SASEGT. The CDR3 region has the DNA TGTGCCAGCAGTGAGATGGGGGGGAGGAACACCGGGGAGCTGTTTTTT. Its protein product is CASSEMGGRNTGELFF.